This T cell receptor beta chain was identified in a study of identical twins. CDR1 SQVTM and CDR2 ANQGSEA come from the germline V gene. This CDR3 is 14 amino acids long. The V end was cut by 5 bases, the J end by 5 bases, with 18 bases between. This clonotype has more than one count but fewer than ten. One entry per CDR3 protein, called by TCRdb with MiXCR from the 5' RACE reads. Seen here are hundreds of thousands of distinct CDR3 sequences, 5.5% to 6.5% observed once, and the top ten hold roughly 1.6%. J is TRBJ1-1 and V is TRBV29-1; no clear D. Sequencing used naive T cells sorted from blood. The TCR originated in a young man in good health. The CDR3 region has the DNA TGCAGCGTTTTAAGCCGGGGAATTGGTACTGAAGCTTTCTTT. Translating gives CSVLSRGIGTEAFF.